One sample yielded the 14 T cell receptor beta chains listed below, sequenced in a study of early T cells in non-severe SARS-CoV-2 infection. A single record per CDR3 protein comes from TCRdb applying MiXCR to the 5' RACE reads. Altogether around 66,000 distinct CDR3 sequences are present, roughly 5.7% being singletons, with the ten largest covering 3% to 4%. The material sequenced was whole blood, taken at baseline. The receptor set was obtained from an adult who was a healthcare worker with PCR-confirmed SARS-CoV-2 infection or an uninfected control (not recorded which).

This clonotype was counted ten times or more. The chain has TRBV9 and TRBJ2-1, with a possible D match to TRBD2 (6 bases). The CDR3 runs 15 residues. Deletions cut 2 bases from V and 0 bases from J, with 9 bases between. CDR1 SGDLS and CDR2 YYNGEE come from the germline V gene. The CDR3 reads CASSVGSLSYNEQFF. The CDR3 nucleotides read TGTGCCAGCAGCGTCGGGAGTCTCTCCTACAATGAGCAGTTCTTC. Full variable domain (remainder filled in from reference TRBV9 and TRBJ2-1): DSGVTQTPKHLITATGQRVTLRCSPRSGDLSVYWYQQSLDQGLQFLIQYYNGEERAKGNILERFSAQQFPDLHSELNLSSLELGDSALYFCASSVGSLSYNEQFFGPGTRLTVL.

This clonotype appeared many times. The chain links TRBV15 to TRBJ1-1, with D unclear. The V and J ends lost 0 bases and 4 bases respectively, with 12 bases between them. Per the germline V gene, CDR1 is LNHNV and CDR2 is YYDKDF (reference sequence). The CDR3 contains 15 residues. CDR3 coding DNA: TGTGCCACCAGCAGAGATCGAGGGTGGGGCACTGAAGCTTTCTTT. This translates into CATSRDRGWGTEAFF. Full variable domain (remainder filled in from reference TRBV15 and TRBJ1-1): DAMVIQNPRYQVTQFGKPVTLSCSQTLNHNVMYWYQQKSSQAPKLLFHYYDKDFNNEADTPDNFQSRRPNTSFCFLDIRSPGLGDTAMYLCATSRDRGWGTEAFFGQGTRLTVV.

Remarks on this clonotype: Possible read error: a much larger clone is one base away. The chain has TRBV6-1 and TRBJ1-2, with 7 bases lining up with TRBD1. Germline V gene lookup returns CDR1 MNHNS and CDR2 SASEGT. The CDR3 consists of 15 residues. The CDR3: CASGELIRGGDGYTF. Here the CDR3 DNA reads TGTGCCAGCGGTGAACTAATCCGAGGGGGCGATGGCTACACCTTC.

This clonotype was detected many times. This sequence joins TRBV6-6 and TRBJ1-4; 9 positions match TRBD1. Germline assignment: CDR1 MNHNY and CDR2 SVGAGI (reference sequence). V dropped 6 bases and J dropped 8; count of bases not matched to a gene: 7. This CDR3 region has 14 residues. The CDR3 DNA is TGTGCCAGCAGCTCGGGACAGGGTGAGGAAAAACTGTTTTTT. Protein: CASSSGQGEEKLFF.

This clonotype was seen only a few times. This rearrangement joins TRBV7-6 to TRBJ2-6, with D tentatively TRBD1 (5 bases). The germline V gene has CDR1 SGHVS and CDR2 FNYEAQ. CDR3 length: 17 residues. V lost 7 bases, J lost 2 bases, and 18 bases lay in between. The CDR3 here is CASTPLGKGTGANVLTF. CDR3 nucleotide sequence: TGTGCCAGCACCCCCCTGGGAAAGGGGACTGGGGCCAACGTCCTGACTTTC.

J is TRBJ2-5 and V is TRBV7-2; D perhaps matches TRBD1 (5 bases). There are 15 residues in the CDR3. V gave up 1 base and J gave up 5 bases, with 14 bases separating them. Germline V gene data show CDR1 as SGHTA and CDR2 as FQGNSA. The CDR3 DNA is TGTGCCAGCAGCTTAGGGCTCAGGGTACAGGAGACCCAGTACTTC. This sequence encodes CASSLGLRVQETQYF.

In its sample, this clonotype was seen a few times. The rearrangement joins TRBV18 to TRBJ2-7, with D tentatively TRBD1 (5 bases). Germline V lookup: CDR1 KGHSH, CDR2 LQKENI. This CDR3 is 13 amino acids long. Between the trimmed V and J ends, which lost 3 bases and 2 bases, there was a span of 8 bases. CDR3 sequence: CASSPPDTYEQYF. Here the CDR3 DNA reads TGTGCCAGCTCACCGCCGGACACCTACGAGCAGTACTTC. Full variable domain (missing parts from reference TRBV18 and TRBJ2-7): NAGVMQNPRHLVRRRGQEARLRCSPMKGHSHVYWYRQLPEEGLKFMVYLQKENIIDESGMPKERFSAEFPKEGPSILRIQQVVRGDSAAYFCASSPPDTYEQYFGPGTRLTVT.

The sample holds many counts of this clonotype. The rearrangement links TRBV5-1 to TRBJ1-1; D ambiguous. The CDR3 loop spans 13 amino acids. With 1 base removed from V and 0 bases from J, the gap between germline ends came to 4 bases. Per germline, CDR1 SGHRS and CDR2 YFSETQ. CDR3 DNA sequence: TGCGCCAGCAGCTTGACCATGAACACTGAAGCTTTCTTT. Its translation: CASSLTMNTEAFF.

There are many counts of this clonotype. The chain couples TRBV24-1 to TRBJ1-2; D not resolved. This CDR3 comprises 14 residues. CDR1 and CDR2 (germline): KGHDR, SFDVKD. V shed 1 base and J shed 2 bases, with 7 bases lying between them. The CDR3 nucleotides read TGTGCCACCAGTGATTTTCCGGAGAACTATGGCTACACCTTC. Translation: CATSDFPENYGYTF.

This clonotype was recorded at least ten times. The CDR3 coding sequence is TGCAGTGCTTGGACTACAACAGATACGCAGTATTTT. Encoded protein: CSAWTTTDTQYF. This chain links TRBV20-1 with TRBJ2-3; D is perhaps TRBD2 (6 bases). Germline V gives CDR1 DFQATT, CDR2 SNEGSKA (reference sequence). Between the trimmed V and J ends, which lost 5 bases and 3 bases, there was a span of 9 bases. This CDR3 has 12 residues.

The chain carries TRBV7-3 and TRBJ1-2, with TRBD1 as a possible D gene (6 bases). The CDR3 spans 13 residues. With 4 bases removed from V and 4 bases from J, the gap between germline ends came to 10 bases. Germline CDR1 and CDR2: SGHTA and FQGTGA. The CDR3 coding sequence is TGTGCCAGCAGCTCCTGGACAGTCTATGGCTACACCTTC. Its translation is CASSSWTVYGYTF.

CDR3 bases: TGCAGTGCTACCTCACCTTCGACTAGCGGCACAGATACGCAGTATTTT. It is translated as CSATSPSTSGTDTQYF. J is TRBJ2-3 and V is TRBV20-1; 8 nucleotides align to TRBD2. The V and J ends lost 4 bases and 1 base, in that order; junction bases with no gene match: 10. Germline V gives CDR1 DFQATT, CDR2 SNEGSKA (reference sequence). There are 16 residues in the CDR3.

This clonotype was seen only once. The CDR3 loop is CASSFRTFEAFF. In DNA form, the CDR3 reads TGTGCCAGCAGTTTTCGGACATTTGAAGCTTTCTTT. This chain joins TRBV12-3 or TRBV12-4 and TRBJ1-1; maybe TRBD1 (5 bases). The CDR3 runs 12 residues. The ends were cut back, 3 bases at V and 7 bases at J, with 9 bases in the middle.

The genes are TRBV5-1 and TRBJ2-3, with D possibly matching TRBD2 (6 bases). Between the trimmed V and J ends, which lost 4 bases and 0 bases, there was a span of 12 bases. The CDR3 totals 15 residues. The germline V gene encodes CDR1 SGHRS and CDR2 YFSETQ. The CDR3 region has the DNA TGCGCCAGCAGCGGGAGGACCACTAGCACAGATACGCAGTATTTT. Amino acid sequence: CASSGRTTSTDTQYF.